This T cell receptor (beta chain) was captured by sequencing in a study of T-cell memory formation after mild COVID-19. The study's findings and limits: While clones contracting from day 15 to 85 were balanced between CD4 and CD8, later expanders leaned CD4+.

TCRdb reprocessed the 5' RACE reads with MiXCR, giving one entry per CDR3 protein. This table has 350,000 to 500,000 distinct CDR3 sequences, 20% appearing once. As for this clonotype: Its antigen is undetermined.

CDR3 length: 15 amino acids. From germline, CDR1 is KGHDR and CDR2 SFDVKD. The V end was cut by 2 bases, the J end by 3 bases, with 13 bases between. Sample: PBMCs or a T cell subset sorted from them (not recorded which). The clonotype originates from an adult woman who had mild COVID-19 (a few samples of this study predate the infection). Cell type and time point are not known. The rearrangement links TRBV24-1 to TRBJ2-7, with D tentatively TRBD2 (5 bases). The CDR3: CATSDSLREIYEQYF. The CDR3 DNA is TGTGCCACCAGTGATTCACTTAGGGAGATCTACGAGCAGTACTTC.